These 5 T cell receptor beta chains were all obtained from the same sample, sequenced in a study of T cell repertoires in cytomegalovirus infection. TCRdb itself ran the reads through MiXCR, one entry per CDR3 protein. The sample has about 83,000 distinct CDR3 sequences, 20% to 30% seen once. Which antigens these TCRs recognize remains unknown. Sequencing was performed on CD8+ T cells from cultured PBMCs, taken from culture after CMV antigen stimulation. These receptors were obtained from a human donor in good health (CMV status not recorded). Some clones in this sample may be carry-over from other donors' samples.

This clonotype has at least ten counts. The CDR3 here is CASSLVVPGRGYTF. In DNA form, the CDR3 reads TGTGCCAGCAGCTTAGTAGTCCCAGGGAGAGGCTACACCTTC. The V and J genes are TRBV7-9 and TRBJ1-2, with a tentative D call TRBD1 (5 bases). The CDR3 has 14 amino acids. The V gene lost 1 base and the J gene lost 8 bases, with 14 bases spanning the gap. CDR1 and CDR2 (germline): SEHNR, FQNEAQ (reference sequence).

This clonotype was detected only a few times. CDR3 nucleotide sequence: TGTGCCAGCAGTTACTGGACGAGCTCTGGAAACACCATATATTTT. Protein: CASSYWTSSGNTIYF. The chain has TRBV6-6 and TRBJ1-3, with D hard to call. In germline, CDR1 is MNHNY, CDR2 SVGAGI (reference sequence). The CDR3 contains 15 residues. Trimming shortened V by 1 base and J by 0 bases, and 7 bases separated the two germline ends.

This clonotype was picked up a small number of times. The CDR3 coding sequence is TGCGCCAGCAGCCGGAGGACAGGCCAGAGCACAGATACGCAGTATTTT. Its translation is CASSRRTGQSTDTQYF. The chain combines TRBV4-3 with TRBJ2-3; 7 bases agree with TRBD1. This CDR3 region has 16 residues. Germline V lookup: CDR1 LGHNA, CDR2 YSLEER. V dropped 4 bases and J dropped 0; count of bases not matched to a gene: 7.

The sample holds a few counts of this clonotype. The chain's CDR3 is CASSPPGRLDYNEQFF. The CDR3 DNA is TGTGCCAGCAGTCCTCCAGGCAGGCTAGACTACAATGAGCAGTTCTTC. The rearrangement joins TRBV27 to TRBJ2-1; D unclear. CDR1 and CDR2 (germline): MNHEY, SMNVEV (reference sequence). CDR3 length: 16 residues. V was clipped by 5 bases and J by 3 bases, with 17 bases between them.

CDR3 region: CASSLVREETQYF. The CDR3 DNA is TGTGCCAGCAGCTTAGTCAGAGAAGAGACCCAGTACTTC. The V and J genes are TRBV7-4 and TRBJ2-5; the D is unclear. The CDR3 covers 13 residues. V lost 1 base to trimming and J lost 3 bases, with 6 bases between them. The germline V gene has CDR1 SGHVT and CDR2 SQSDAQ.